Many counts were recorded for the clone carrying this T cell receptor (beta chain). From germline, CDR1 is DFQATT and CDR2 SNEGSKA (reference sequence). This CDR3 region has 15 residues. V shed 2 bases and J 3 bases; nucleotides not matched to a gene: 7. MiXCR, run by TCRdb on the RT-PCR reads, gives a single entry per CDR3 protein. The sample has around 700,000 distinct CDR3 sequences, 12% to 15% seen once. The sample consisted of memory CD4+ T cells from blood. This sequence joins TRBV20-1 and TRBJ2-7, with 10 bases matching TRBD2. This sequence originates from a female donor in good health, serving as a healthy control. CDR3 nucleotides: TGCAGTGCTAGACTAGGACTAGCGGAGGACTACGAGCAGTACTTC. Translation gives CSARLGLAEDYEQYF.